This TCR beta chain appears in the sequencing data of a study of regulatory T cells in long-lasting Graves disease. Study conclusions and caveats: Peripheral blood alone, not thyroid tissue, underwent study. Persistent disease samples used TRBV28, TRBJ1-2 and TRBJ2-5 preferentially.

This CDR3 has 15 amino acids. Per the germline V gene, CDR1 is KGHDR and CDR2 is SFDVKD. The V and J ends lost 6 bases and 3 bases, in that order; junction bases with no gene match: 6. iRepertoire HTBI primers and Arm-PCR of CDR3 regions built TCR beta libraries. TCRdb analysed the multiplex PCR reads with MiXCR anew, one entry per CDR3 protein. The repertoire has fewer than 350,000 distinct CDR3 sequences, about 20% of them found once; the top ten carry 35% to 45%. Time point here: newly diagnosed GD, antithyroid drugs for less than 3 months. From RNA extracted from PBMCs, the TCR library was made. Ten or more counts support this clonotype. Its specificity is not known.

The V call is TRBV24-1, the J call TRBJ2-4, with 8 bases that match TRBD1. The receptor comes from a female donor with Graves disease. The sample was peripheral blood mononuclear cells (PBMCs), taken at new diagnosis, from a patient treated with antithyroid drugs. The CDR3 coding sequence is TGTGCCACCAGTAGATCAGGGGGCGGCAAAAACATTCAGTACTTC. As protein: CATSRSGGGKNIQYF.